The rows below give T cell receptor beta chains drawn from one sample of a study of T-cell reconstitution after alpha-beta-depleted transplantation in children. From the PCR reads, TCRdb called clonotypes with MiXCR, one entry per CDR3 protein. The sample lists around 240,000 distinct CDR3 sequences; around 9.7% were seen once. The source material was PBMCs from the stem cell graft donor, sampled from the stem cell graft. All receptors derive from a human donor who donated a stem cell graft to a child with SCID. Each CDR3 is given with its conserved first and last residue. Each record gives: V gene, clone size, D gene, J gene, CDR3 DNA, CDR3 protein. A D gene is named only where the DNA matches it firmly. The size of a clone is reported for some rows only, either as once, few or many, or as a class for expanded clones.

>TRBV5-1|-|-|TRBJ2-7
TGCGCCAGCAGCTTGAGCAGAGCCCACGAGCAGTACTTC
CASSLSRAHEQYF
>TRBV7-8|many|-|TRBJ2-5
TGTGCCAGCAGCTCCGAGGTCGAGACCCAGTACTTC
CASSSEVETQYF
>TRBV29-1|many|-|TRBJ2-3
TGCAGCGTTGATAGTTTCGCAGATACGCAGTATTTT
CSVDSFADTQYF
>TRBV5-1|-|TRBD1|TRBJ2-2
TGCGCCAGCAGGATACAGGGGCCCCCCGGGGAGCTGTTTTTT
CASRIQGPPGELFF
>TRBV6-6|many|-|TRBJ2-3
TGTGCCAGCAGCCGGGGCACCGAAGATACGCAGTATTTT
CASSRGTEDTQYF
>TRBV5-1|many|-|TRBJ1-2
TGCGCCAGCAGCTTGTCGGCAGGACCGTCTAACTATGGCTACACCTTC
CASSLSAGPSNYGYTF
>TRBV10-3|many|-|TRBJ2-7
TGTGCCATCAGTGAGGCAAGCGAGCAGTACTTC
CAISEASEQYF
>TRBV6-9|many|TRBD1|TRBJ2-1
TGTCCCAGGATTGGACAGGGGATTGACCAGTTCTTC
CPRIGQGIDQFF
>TRBV7-9|many|-|TRBJ2-7
TGTGCCAGCAGCTCTCCGGACAGAGGCCCTTACGAGCAGTACTTC
CASSSPDRGPYEQYF
>TRBV5-5|many|-|TRBJ2-1
TGTGCCAGCACCGTGATTGCGCCGAGCGAGCAGTTCTTC
CASTVIAPSEQFF
>TRBV5-1|many|TRBD2|TRBJ2-3
TGCGCCAGCAGCTTGACCCTAGCGGGGCCCACAGATACGCAGTATTTT
CASSLTLAGPTDTQYF
>TRBV12-5|many|TRBD1|TRBJ1-6
TGTGCTAGTGGTTTGGTATTCGACAGGGGGCAAGATTCACCCCTCCACTTT
CASGLVFDRGQDSPLHF
>TRBV5-1|many|-|TRBJ2-5
TGCGCCAGCAGCTTGGGGGGTCGGGAGACCCAGTACTTC
CASSLGGRETQYF
>TRBV5-1|many|-|TRBJ1-1
TGCGCCAGCAGCTTGGTGCAGGGATCCATGAACACTGAAGCTTTCTTT
CASSLVQGSMNTEAFF
>TRBV6-1|-|-|TRBJ1-6
TGTGCCAGCAGCCCACTCGGGAGTGCGGGTAATTCACCCCTCCACTTT
CASSPLGSAGNSPLHF
>TRBV5-5|many|-|TRBJ1-3
TGTGCCAGCAGCTTGACAGGGACCTCTGGAAACACCATATATTTT
CASSLTGTSGNTIYF
>TRBV7-2|few|TRBD1|TRBJ1-2
TGTGCCAGCCGGACAGGGGGCGCTGGGTATGGCTACACCTTC
CASRTGGAGYGYTF
>TRBV19|-|TRBD1|TRBJ2-2
TGTGCCAGTAGACCCCCAGGACAGGGGAACACCGGGGAGCTGTTTTTT
CASRPPGQGNTGELFF
>TRBV5-1|many|TRBD1|TRBJ1-2
TGCGCCAGCAGCGGAATAAGGGACAGGGGGAACTATGGCTACACCTTC
CASSGIRDRGNYGYTF
>TRBV9|many|-|TRBJ2-5
TGTGCCAGCAGCGTTACAGTCGAGAGCGAGACCCAGTACTTC
CASSVTVESETQYF
>TRBV5-1|many|-|TRBJ2-5
TGCGCCAGCAGCTTGGAGTTCCCGAACGGGGAGACCCAGTACTTC
CASSLEFPNGETQYF
>TRBV5-5|many|-|TRBJ2-6
TGTGCCAGCAGCCGCGTGTTCTCTGGGGCCAACGTCCTGACTTTC
CASSRVFSGANVLTF
>TRBV12-3/TRBV12-4|many|-|TRBJ1-1
TGTGCCAGCAGTTTGTCCCAGGGTGAAGCTTTCTTT
CASSLSQGEAFF
>TRBV20-1|-|-|TRBJ2-3
TGCAGTGCCCCCGTCCCCCTTGGCACAGATACGCAGTATTTT
CSAPVPLGTDTQYF
>TRBV12-1|many|-|TRBJ2-7
TGTGCCAGCAGCTCGATCTTAGCGGGGCTCTCCTACGAGCAGTACTTC
CASSSILAGLSYEQYF